This T cell receptor (beta chain) was sequenced during a study of blood T cell repertoires in COVID-19. The overall study: The United States, Italy and Spain provided the acute and convalescent COVID-19 samples.

Assay: immunoSEQ multiplex PCR; the TCRdb copy retains only in-frame clones and omits some. Here the sample spans roughly 66,000 clones, roughly 82% being singletons. This CDR3 is built from 15 residues. Trimming removed 0 bases from V and 9 bases from J; junction bases left unmatched: 8. Germline CDR1 LGHNA, CDR2 YSLEER. V and J are TRBV4-3 and TRBJ1-2, with 9 bases fitting TRBD1. The source is a man aged 55-75 years with acute or convalescent COVID-19. The sequenced sample consisted of peripheral blood. As DNA, the CDR3 is TGCGCCAGCAGCCAAGAAGCTGGACAGGGGAGTCGCTACACCTTC. Amino acid sequence: CASSQEAGQGSRYTF.